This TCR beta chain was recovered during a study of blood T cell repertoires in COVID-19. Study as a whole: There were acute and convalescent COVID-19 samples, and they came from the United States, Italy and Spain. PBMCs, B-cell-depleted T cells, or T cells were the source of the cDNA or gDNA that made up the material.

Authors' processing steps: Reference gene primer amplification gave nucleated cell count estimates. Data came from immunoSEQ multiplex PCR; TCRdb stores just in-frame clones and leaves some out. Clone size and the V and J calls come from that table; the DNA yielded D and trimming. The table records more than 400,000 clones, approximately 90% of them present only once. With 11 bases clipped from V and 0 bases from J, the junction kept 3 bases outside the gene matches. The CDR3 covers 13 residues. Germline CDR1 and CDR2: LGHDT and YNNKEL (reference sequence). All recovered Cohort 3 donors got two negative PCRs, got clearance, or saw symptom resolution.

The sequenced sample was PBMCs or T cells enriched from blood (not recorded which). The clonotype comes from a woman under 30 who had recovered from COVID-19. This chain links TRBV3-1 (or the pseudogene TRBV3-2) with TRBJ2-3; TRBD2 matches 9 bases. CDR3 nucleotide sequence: TGTGCCGCGGGGGGGTATAGCACAGATACGCAGTATTTT. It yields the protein CAAGGYSTDTQYF.